Listed here are 23 T cell receptor beta chains from one sample, sequenced in a study of blood T cells in healthy people across ages. Primers used in a second PCR of about 7 to 11 cycles were a sample-barcoded 5' primer and a J-beta primer mix. TCRdb re-called the 5' RACE reads with MiXCR, one entry per CDR3 protein. The sample holds 450,000 to 700,000 distinct CDR3 sequences, 25% to 30% seen once. The sequenced sample was blood. These receptors originate from a woman in her 70s in good health.

The chain uses TRBV29-1 and TRBJ2-4; D is possibly TRBD1 (6 bases). The CDR3 runs to 14 residues. CDR1 is SQVTM, CDR2 ANQGSEA, per germline. The V end was cut by 7 bases, the J end by 1 base, with 14 bases between. The CDR3, as DNA: TGCAGCGCTCAACAGGGTTGGGCCAAAAACATTCAGTACTTC. Its translation: CSAQQGWAKNIQYF.

In its sample, this clonotype was seen a few times. This may arise from a read error, as a much more abundant clone is one base away. The chain recombines TRBV7-9 with TRBJ2-5, with D perhaps being TRBD1 or TRBD2 (5 bases each). CDR1 is SEHNR and CDR2 is FQNEAQ in the germline V gene (reference sequence). The CDR3 spans 16 residues. This CDR3 reads CASSSQSGTRQETQCF. The DNA for the CDR3 is TGTGCCAGCAGCTCGCAATCGGGGACCAGACAAGAGACCCAGTGCTTC.

This clonotype appeared many times. V and J are TRBV3-1 and TRBJ2-5, with D unclear. CDR1 and CDR2 (germline): LGHDT, YNNKEL (reference sequence). V lost 4 bases, J lost 5 bases, and 8 bases lay in between. There are 12 residues in the CDR3. The CDR3: CASSRQLETQYF. DNA of the CDR3: TGTGCCAGCAGCCGGCAGTTGGAGACCCAGTACTTC.

This chain uses TRBV20-1 with TRBJ1-1; possible D gene TRBD1, 5 bases. Germline V gene lookup returns CDR1 DFQATT and CDR2 SNEGSKA (reference sequence). Trimming removed 6 bases from V and 1 base from J, with 9 bases in between. The length of the CDR3 is 12 residues. Written as DNA, the CDR3 is TGCAGTGCCCAGGACACGAACACTGAAGCTTTCTTT. It translates to CSAQDTNTEAFF.

This sequence joins TRBV29-1 and TRBJ1-2; D ambiguous. The V gene lost 3 bases and the J gene lost 4 bases, with 15 bases spanning the gap. The CDR3 loop spans 14 amino acids. CDR1 and CDR2 (germline): SQVTM, ANQGSEA. CDR3 DNA: TGCAGCGTTGACCGGATCGGCACATCCTATGGCTACACCTTC. It codes for CSVDRIGTSYGYTF.

This chain's CDR3 is CASSVPAVLQDTGELFF. The CDR3 DNA sequence: TGTGCCAGCAGCGTCCCCGCGGTGCTCCAGGACACCGGGGAGCTGTTTTTT. This chain links TRBV9 with TRBJ2-2; D call uncertain. This CDR3 region has 17 residues. V dropped 2 bases and J dropped 3 bases, with 17 bases sitting between them. Looked up from germline, CDR1 is SGDLS and CDR2 is YYNGEE.

This clonotype was picked up many times. The rearrangement joins TRBV2 to TRBJ1-6; D is perhaps TRBD1 (5 bases). This CDR3 comprises 15 residues. Between the trimmed V and J ends, which lost 6 bases and 0 bases, there was a span of 9 bases. In germline, CDR1 is SNHLY, CDR2 FYNNEI. CDR3 nucleotide sequence: TGTGCCAGCAGATTTGACAGCTCCTATAATTCACCCCTCCACTTT. This sequence encodes CASRFDSSYNSPLHF.

The V gene is TRBV11-3, the J gene TRBJ1-2, with D hard to call. Deletions cut 4 bases from V and 4 bases from J, with 7 bases between. The V gene's germline CDR1 is SGHNT and CDR2 YENEEA. CDR3 size: 12 residues. This CDR3 reads CASSSNPYGYTF. The CDR3 nucleotides are TGTGCCAGCAGCTCGAACCCCTATGGCTACACCTTC.

This clonotype was seen only a few times. One end of the junction varies from germline; a read error may be responsible. The chain has TRBV5-1 and TRBJ1-1, with no clear D. Germline V gives CDR1 SGHRS, CDR2 YFSETQ. The CDR3 length is 15 residues. The CDR3 region has the DNA TGTGCCAGCAGCTTATTCGACTCCTCGGGGACTGAAGCTTTCTTT. It translates to CASSLFDSSGTEAFF.

V usage is TRBV4-1 and J usage is TRBJ1-1; D gene uncertain. V shed 0 bases and J shed 8 bases, with 13 bases lying between them. CDR3 length: 14 amino acids. Germline lookup yields CDR1 MGHRA and CDR2 YSYEKL. This CDR3 reads CASSQDGKSGEAFF. In nucleotides, the CDR3 is TGCGCCAGCAGCCAAGATGGTAAGAGCGGGGAAGCTTTCTTT.

This clonotype appeared a few times. The chain uses TRBV5-5 and TRBJ2-2, with 8 nucleotides matching TRBD1. V lost 1 base and J lost 6; bases outside the gene matches: 5. Germline V lookup: CDR1 SGHKS, CDR2 YYEKEE (reference sequence). The CDR3 runs 15 residues. The CDR3: CASSLRTGLAGELFF. For the CDR3, the DNA is TGTGCCAGCAGCTTGAGGACAGGGTTGGCCGGGGAGCTGTTTTTT.

Here the CDR3 reads CASSLARGGPHEQYF. DNA of the CDR3: TGTGCCAGCAGCTTAGCGAGAGGGGGGCCCCACGAGCAGTACTTC. V gene TRBV7-2 combines with J gene TRBJ2-7; D is perhaps TRBD1 or TRBD2 (6 bases each). Trimming took off 0 bases at V and 5 bases at J, with 14 bases between the two ends. The CDR3 covers 15 residues. Germline loops: CDR1 SGHTA, CDR2 FQGNSA.

The CDR3 here is CASSLVGGYSNQPQHF. In DNA, the CDR3 is TGTGCCAGCAGCTTGGTAGGGGGCTATAGCAATCAGCCCCAGCATTTT. The genes are TRBV5-5 and TRBJ1-5; 7 nucleotides align to TRBD1. The CDR3 runs 16 residues. Germline V CDR1 and CDR2: SGHKS, YYEKEE (reference sequence). V lost 0 bases and J lost 0; bases outside the gene matches: 3.

This clonotype was observed at least ten times. This rearrangement joins TRBV6-1 to TRBJ1-1; D perhaps matches TRBD1 (5 bases). Trimming took 6 bases from V and 2 from J, leaving 10 bases between them. Per germline, CDR1 MNHNS and CDR2 SASEGT. This CDR3 is 13 amino acids long. The chain's CDR3 is CASRKTVNTEAFF. CDR3 DNA sequence: TGTGCCAGCAGGAAGACAGTTAACACTGAAGCTTTCTTT.

This clonotype was recorded a few times. CDR3: CASSYGKSQYF. The CDR3 coding sequence is TGTGCCAGCAGTTACGGAAAGTCCCAGTACTTC. The chain carries TRBV6-2 or TRBV6-3 and TRBJ2-5; D is unresolved. Germline V gives CDR1 MNHEY, CDR2 SVGEGT. Trimming left V 2 bases short and J 9 bases short, with 7 bases between. The CDR3 extends over 11 amino acids.

This clonotype was detected a few times. The chain uses TRBV7-2 and TRBJ2-7, with 10 bases that match TRBD2. This CDR3 spans 15 amino acids. The germline CDR1 and CDR2 sequences are SGHTA and FQGNSA. Germline trimming cut 2 bases from V and 2 bases from J; bases unmatched to any gene: 3. The CDR3 loop is CASSLLAGDPYEQYF. Here the CDR3 DNA reads TGTGCCAGCAGCTTACTAGCGGGGGACCCCTACGAGCAGTACTTC.

The sample holds many counts of this clonotype. The CDR3: CASSPQPGTTSGNTIYF. The DNA for the CDR3 is TGCGCCAGCAGCCCACAGCCCGGGACAACCTCTGGAAACACCATATATTTT. The rearrangement uses TRBV4-3 and TRBJ1-3; D might be TRBD1 (6 bases). Germline CDR1 is LGHNA and CDR2 is YSLEER. The CDR3 is 17 residues long. V was pared by 4 bases and J by 0 bases, with 16 bases between.

This clonotype occurred once. The chain couples TRBV27 to TRBJ1-1; D gene uncertain. Trimming removed 8 bases from V and 6 bases from J, with 10 bases in between. The CDR3 length is 11 residues. Germline V gives CDR1 MNHEY, CDR2 SMNVEV (reference sequence). The CDR3 bases are TGTGCCAGCGGCTTTAGGGCTGAAGCTTTCTTT. This codes for CASGFRAEAFF.

V gene TRBV29-1 combines with J gene TRBJ2-7; D is unclear. The CDR3 spans 12 residues. The germline V gene encodes CDR1 SQVTM and CDR2 ANQGSEA. With 6 bases removed from V and 0 bases from J, the gap between germline ends came to 9 bases. CDR3 region: CSVALGSYEQYF. The CDR3 nucleotides read TGCAGCGTCGCCCTAGGCTCCTACGAGCAGTACTTC.

V gene TRBV7-9 combines with J gene TRBJ2-4, with 8 nucleotides matching TRBD1. This CDR3 is 18 amino acids long. After removal of 1 base from V and 2 bases from J, the junction contained 10 bases not matched to a gene. Per the germline V gene, CDR1 is SEHNR and CDR2 is FQNEAQ (reference sequence). This CDR3 reads CASSLVETGGRPKNIQYF. CDR3 nucleotide sequence: TGTGCCAGCAGCTTAGTCGAAACAGGGGGAAGGCCCAAAAACATTCAGTACTTC.

The gene calls are TRBV27 and TRBJ2-7; TRBD1 matches at 10 bases. The CDR3 covers 15 residues. The V and J ends lost 6 bases and 2 bases, in that order; junction bases with no gene match: 7. Germline V lookup: CDR1 MNHEY, CDR2 SMNVEV (reference sequence). The CDR3 DNA reads as TGTGCCAGCAGGTGGACAGGGGGGGGGGCCTACGAGCAGTACTTC. Protein product: CASRWTGGGAYEQYF.

The chain recombines TRBV7-8 with TRBJ2-1, with 9 positions matching TRBD2. This CDR3 has 15 residues. The junction had 11 bases not matched to a gene; V was cut back by 4 bases and J by 10 bases. Per germline, CDR1 SGHVS and CDR2 FQNEAQ. CDR3 bases: TGTGCCAGCAGCTCCTATGGCGGGGGGGCCAGAGAGCAGTTCTTC. Residues: CASSSYGGGAREQFF.

This chain uses TRBV7-2 with TRBJ2-4; tentatively, D is TRBD1 (6 bases). CDR1 is SGHTA and CDR2 is FQGNSA in the germline V gene. The CDR3 spans 15 residues. V lost 5 bases and J lost 7, with 18 bases in between. The CDR3 region is CASSLGTTLGNIQYF. The CDR3 nucleotides are TGTGCCAGCAGCCTAGGGACAACACTAGGGAACATTCAGTACTTC. The whole variable domain, remainder taken from reference TRBV7-2 and TRBJ2-4, is GAGVSQSPSNKVTEKGKDVELRCDPISGHTALYWYRQSLGQGLEFLIYFQGNSAPDKSGLPSDRFSAERTGGSVSTLTIQRTQQEDSAVYLCASSLGTTLGNIQYFGAGTRLSVL.